The 25 T cell receptor beta chains given below trace back to one sample, sequenced in a study of chemoradiotherapy in HPV16-positive cancers. Method: immunoSEQ multiplex PCR; TCRdb's copy keeps in-frame clones and lacks some. The sample lists 950 to 1,100 clones, 77% occurring once. The source was tumor tissue, collected from a patient who underwent chemoradiotherapy. The receptors come from a human donor with HPV-associated anogenital cancer.

The chain is built from TRBV13 and TRBJ2-3; no clear D. Deletions cut 4 bases from V and 2 bases from J, with 7 bases between. The CDR3 is made up of 13 amino acids. Germline values: CDR1 PRHDT, CDR2 FYEKMQ (reference sequence). The CDR3 sequence is CASSSGLTDTQYF. As DNA, the CDR3 is TGTGCCAGCAGCTCCGGTCTCACAGATACGCAGTATTTT. The variable domain in full, completed from reference TRBV13 and TRBJ2-3, reads AAGVIQSPRHLIKEKRETATLKCYPIPRHDTVYWYQQGPGQDPQFLISFYEKMQSDKGSIPDRFSAQQFSDYHSELNMSSLELGDSALYFCASSSGLTDTQYFGPGTRLTVL.

This chain uses TRBV4-3 with TRBJ2-1; TRBD2 matches at 7 bases. CDR3 length equals 17 residues. The V gene's germline CDR1 is LGHNA and CDR2 YSLEER. The V gene end was trimmed by 0 bases and the J gene end by 0 bases; junction bases not matched to a gene: 5. The DNA for the CDR3 is TGCGCCAGCAGCCAAGATCAGACTAGCCTCTCCTACAATGAGCAGTTCTTC. Translated, it gives CASSQDQTSLSYNEQFF.

This clone was detected a few times. The genes are TRBV2 and TRBJ2-7; the D is unclear. Trimming took 4 bases from V and 2 from J, leaving 12 bases between them. The CDR3 length is 14 residues. Germline V gene lookup returns CDR1 SNHLY and CDR2 FYNNEI. The CDR3 nucleotides read TGTGCCAGCAGTGTCCTCCCCAGCACCTACGAGCAGTACTTC. Amino acids: CASSVLPSTYEQYF. The variable domain in full, completed from reference TRBV2 and TRBJ2-7, reads EPEVTQTPSHQVTQMGQEVILRCVPISNHLYFYWYRQILGQKVEFLVSFYNNEISEKSEIFDDQFSVERPDGSNFTLKIRSTKLEDSAMYFCASSVLPSTYEQYFGPGTRLTVT.

This clone was detected only a few times. The rearrangement links TRBV6-1 to TRBJ2-7, with TRBD1 matching over 9 bases. The V gene end was trimmed by 7 bases and the J gene end by 3 bases; junction bases not matched to a gene: 7. This CDR3 has 14 residues. The germline V gene has CDR1 MNHNS and CDR2 SASEGT. CDR3 loop: CASNKDRGFYEQYV. The DNA of the CDR3 is TGTGCCAGCAACAAGGACAGGGGATTCTACGAGCAGTACGTC.

V is TRBV6-5 and J is TRBJ2-7; no firm D call. V lost 8 bases and J 2 bases, leaving 10 bases between the germline ends. The CDR3 is 12 residues long. The germline V gene has CDR1 MNHEY and CDR2 SVGAGI. The CDR3 protein is CASVDGTYEQYF. CDR3 bases: TGTGCCAGCGTGGACGGTACCTACGAGCAGTACTTC.

J is TRBJ1-1 and V is TRBV6-1, with no clear D. This CDR3 spans 15 amino acids. Germline CDR1 and CDR2: MNHNS and SASEGT. V dropped 3 bases and J dropped 3 bases, with 14 bases sitting between them. The CDR3 region is CASSEELGGYTEAFF. Here the CDR3 DNA reads TGTGCCAGCAGTGAGGAGCTAGGAGGGTACACTGAAGCTTTCTTT.

A remark on this clone: The same CDR3 can be traced to other DNA sequences in this sample. The chain combines TRBV2 with TRBJ2-3; 9 nucleotides match TRBD1. Trimming took 6 bases from V and 5 from J; bases not matched to a gene: 0. Germline V gives CDR1 SNHLY, CDR2 FYNNEI. CDR3 length equals 12 residues. The CDR3 spells CASRDRGDTQYF. Here the CDR3 DNA reads TGTGCCAGCAGGGACAGGGGAGATACGCAGTATTTT.

The rearrangement joins TRBV7-8 to TRBJ2-7, with 10 positions matching TRBD1. The CDR3 has 16 residues. Germline CDR1 is SGHVS and CDR2 is FQNEAQ. The junction had 10 bases not matched to a gene; V was cut back by 3 bases and J by 5 bases. The CDR3 coding sequence is TGTGCCAGCAGCTTGGCGGGGACAGGGGTTCACGACGAGCAGTACGTC. This gives the protein CASSLAGTGVHDEQYV.

This chain links TRBV5-4 with TRBJ2-3; 10 positions agree with TRBD2. CDR1 and CDR2 (germline): SGHNT, YYREEE (reference sequence). V lost 5 bases and J lost 1; bases outside the gene matches: 10. This CDR3 is built from 17 residues. The DNA for the CDR3 is TGTGCCAGCAGTCTAATGGGTGGGACTAGCGGCACAGATACGCAGTATTTT. Its translation is CASSLMGGTSGTDTQYF.

The chain has TRBV29-1 and TRBJ2-5, with 7 bases fitting TRBD1. Germline V gives CDR1 SQVTM, CDR2 ANQGSEA. The ends lost 2 bases at V and 4 bases at J; junction bases unmatched: 4. The CDR3 runs to 13 residues. CDR3 residues: CSVERGQGETQYF. DNA of the CDR3: TGCAGCGTTGAAAGGGGGCAGGGAGAGACCCAGTACTTC. Full variable domain (missing parts from reference TRBV29-1 and TRBJ2-5): SAVISQKPSRDICQRGTSLTIQCQVDSQVTMMFWYRQQPGQSLTLIATANQGSEATYESGFVIDKFPISRPNLTFSTLTVSNMSPEDSSIYLCSVERGQGETQYFGPGTRLLVL.

This chain joins TRBV4-3 and TRBJ2-6; D perhaps matches TRBD1 (5 bases). This CDR3 comprises 17 residues. The germline V and J ends were trimmed by 2 bases and 0 bases, with 11 bases remaining between them. CDR1 is LGHNA and CDR2 is YSLEER in the germline V gene. The DNA of the CDR3 is TGCGCCAGCAGCCAAAGAGGTGACAGCTCTGGGGCCAACGTCCTGACTTTC. The encoded protein is CASSQRGDSSGANVLTF.

V and J are TRBV6-5 and TRBJ1-2; TRBD1 might be the D (5 bases). CDR3 length: 14 amino acids. V lost 6 bases to trimming and J lost 5 bases, with 16 bases between them. Germline CDR1 MNHEY, CDR2 SVGAGI. The CDR3 coding sequence is TGTGCCAGCAGCCCTCCCTCGGGGGGATATGGCTACACCTTC. This codes for CASSPPSGGYGYTF.

This clone was seen more than once but under ten times. V and J are TRBV7-2 and TRBJ1-2; D might be TRBD1 (5 bases). Germline CDR1 and CDR2: SGHTA and FQGNSA. V was shortened by 4 bases and J by 6 bases, with 18 bases between the two germline ends. CDR3 size: 15 residues. CDR3 in DNA: TGTGCCAGCAGCTCGCGGACGGGACGCGTGAATGGCTACACCTTC. This codes for CASSSRTGRVNGYTF.

There are a few counts of this clone. This chain links TRBV2 with TRBJ2-7; D possibly corresponds to TRBD2 (6 bases). The ends were cut back, 8 bases at V and 4 bases at J, with 18 bases in the middle. The germline CDR1 and CDR2 sequences are SNHLY and FYNNEI. This CDR3 has 14 amino acids. CDR3 loop: CASQREPNPYEQYV. For the CDR3, the DNA is TGTGCCAGCCAACGGGAGCCGAACCCATACGAGCAGTACGTC.

V usage is TRBV5-6 and J usage is TRBJ1-1, with D unresolved. Germline V gene data show CDR1 as SGHDT and CDR2 as YYEEEE. The V and J ends lost 4 bases and 1 base respectively, with 17 bases between them. This CDR3 has 16 amino acids. CDR3 nucleotides: TGTGCCAGCAGCGGCCCCATTTTGGGTCGGAACACTGAAGCTTTCTTT. Protein: CASSGPILGRNTEAFF. The variable domain in full, completed from reference TRBV5-6 and TRBJ1-1, reads DAGVTQSPTHLIKTRGQQVTLRCSPKSGHDTVSWYQQALGQGPQFIFQYYEEEERQRGNFPDRFSGHQFPNYSSELNVNALLLGDSALYLCASSGPILGRNTEAFFGQGTRLTVV.

The V call is TRBV27, the J call TRBJ1-2, with 8 positions matching TRBD1. Unmatched junction bases numbered 10, after V lost 2 bases and J lost 8 bases. Per germline, CDR1 MNHEY and CDR2 SMNVEV (reference sequence). The CDR3 runs to 15 residues. CDR3 sequence reads: CASSLGQGIIGGYTF. The CDR3 DNA follows: TGTGCCAGCAGTTTAGGACAGGGAATTATTGGGGGCTACACCTTC.

CDR3 sequence (DNA): TGCAGCTCAAGACAGGGGGCCTCATCTAGCACAGATACGCAGTATTTT. Protein: CSSRQGASSSTDTQYF. This sequence joins TRBV29-1 and TRBJ2-3; 10 positions match TRBD1. Losses at the gene ends were 8 bases for V and 0 bases for J; bases not matched to a gene: 11. The CDR3 spans 16 residues. Looked up from germline, CDR1 is SQVTM and CDR2 is ANQGSEA.

This sequence joins TRBV27 and TRBJ1-5, with a tentative D call TRBD1 (5 bases). The CDR3 sequence is 13 residues long. The V end was cut by 6 bases, the J end by 6 bases, with 12 bases between. Germline-derived CDR1 and CDR2 are MNHEY and SMNVEV (reference sequence). The CDR3 sequence is CASRKRGFQPQHF. The CDR3 DNA follows: TGTGCCAGCAGAAAAAGGGGTTTTCAGCCCCAGCATTTT.

This chain links TRBV14 with TRBJ2-1; either TRBD1 or TRBD2 may supply D (5 bases each). With 4 bases removed from V and 4 bases from J, the gap between germline ends came to 20 bases. The CDR3 extends over 17 amino acids. CDR1 is SGHDN, CDR2 FVKESK, per germline. The CDR3 loop reads CASSPLGRDQQYNEQFF. Here the CDR3 DNA reads TGTGCCAGCAGCCCACTTGGCCGGGACCAACAGTACAATGAGCAGTTCTTC.

The chain has TRBV11-2 and TRBJ1-4, with D possibly being TRBD1 (5 bases). The germline V gene has CDR1 SGHAT and CDR2 FQNNGV. The CDR3 loop spans 15 amino acids. V lost 5 bases to trimming and J lost 5 bases, with 15 bases between them. The CDR3 nucleotides read TGTGCCAGCAGCGCCAACTGGGGCCTAAATGAAAAACTGTTTTTT. Amino acids: CASSANWGLNEKLFF.

This clone was counted a few times. The chain is built from TRBV5-5 and TRBJ1-1; D is undetermined. Germline loops: CDR1 SGHKS, CDR2 YYEKEE (reference sequence). CDR3 length: 12 amino acids. Trimming pared 8 bases from V and 1 base from J, leaving 9 bases between. The CDR3 here is CASRGGNTEAFF. The CDR3 DNA follows: TGTGCCAGTCGGGGTGGGAACACTGAAGCTTTCTTT.

The chain couples TRBV18 to TRBJ2-2; D is perhaps TRBD1 or TRBD2 (5 bases each). This CDR3 comprises 16 residues. Germline values: CDR1 KGHSH, CDR2 LQKENI. The ends were cut back, 2 bases at V and 5 bases at J, with 15 bases in the middle. CDR3 nucleotide sequence: TGTGCCAGCTCACCATTACCAGGGAGTAGGACCGGGGAGCTGTTTTTT. Translating gives CASSPLPGSRTGELFF.

The chain employs TRBV19 and TRBJ1-5; 9 bases are shared with TRBD1. The junction had 4 bases not matched to a gene; V was cut back by 4 bases and J by 0 bases. Looked up from germline, CDR1 is LNHDA and CDR2 is SQIVND (reference sequence). CDR3 size: 16 residues. The CDR3 region is CASSSTGGTSNQPQHF. CDR3 DNA: TGTGCCAGTAGTAGTACAGGGGGCACTAGCAATCAGCCCCAGCATTTT.

The chain has TRBV6-6 and TRBJ2-1; D unresolved. This CDR3 comprises 12 residues. CDR1 and CDR2 from the germline V gene are MNHNY and SVGAGI (reference sequence). The V end was cut by 0 bases, the J end by 8 bases, with 5 bases between. The CDR3 bases are TGTGCCAGCAGTTACTCGTCTTATGAGCAGTTCTTC. It specifies CASSYSSYEQFF.

The rearrangement links TRBV2 to TRBJ1-2; D remains unclear. V was clipped by 2 bases and J by 4 bases, with 11 bases between them. CDR1 SNHLY and CDR2 FYNNEI come from the germline V gene. CDR3 length: 14 amino acids. CDR3 nucleotides: TGTGCCAGCAGTGAACCGGGAAAGGGCTATGGCTACACCTTC. Its protein product is CASSEPGKGYGYTF.